These 32 T cell receptor beta chains were all obtained from the same sample, sequenced in a study of T cell responses to AZD1222 COVID-19 vaccine. Sequenced by immunoSEQ multiplex PCR; TCRdb stores in-frame clones only, minus some. Of approximately 150,000 clones listed, about 89% are singletons. Sample: peripheral blood, taken 28 days after the second dose of the MenACWY control vaccine. Receptors were obtained from an adult who received the MenACWY meningococcal vaccine as a control.

This chain links TRBV5-6 with TRBJ2-2, with 8 bases that match TRBD1. Per the germline V gene, CDR1 is SGHDT and CDR2 is YYEEEE. The CDR3 consists of 13 residues. After removal of 6 bases from V and 5 bases from J, the junction contained 3 bases not matched to a gene. The CDR3: CASTTGVTGELFF. The DNA of the CDR3 is TGTGCCAGCACGACAGGGGTTACCGGGGAGCTGTTTTTT.

This clone has a count of ten or more. V usage is TRBV6-1 and J usage is TRBJ2-7, with D possibly matching TRBD1 (6 bases). Trimming left V 9 bases short and J 5 bases short, with 14 bases between. This CDR3 contains 12 residues. Germline CDR1 reads MNHNS; CDR2 reads SASEGT. The CDR3 is CASLDRPHEQYF. CDR3 nucleotides: TGTGCCAGTCTCGACAGGCCCCACGAGCAGTACTTC.

This sequence joins TRBV24-1 and TRBJ1-2, with 9 positions matching TRBD1. The CDR3 runs to 14 residues. The germline V gene has CDR1 KGHDR and CDR2 SFDVKD. The ends lost 6 bases at V and 6 bases at J; junction bases unmatched: 7. Here the CDR3 reads CATSPPGQGHGYTF. The CDR3 DNA follows: TGTGCCACCAGTCCTCCGGGACAGGGTCATGGCTACACCTTC.

The CDR3 spells CASSVQAGISYEQYF. Here the CDR3 DNA reads TGTGCCAGCAGCGTCCAGGCCGGGATCAGCTACGAGCAGTACTTC. This chain connects TRBV9 to TRBJ2-7, with a tentative D call TRBD2 (5 bases). This CDR3 contains 15 residues. From germline, CDR1 is SGDLS and CDR2 YYNGEE. V was trimmed by 2 bases and J by 3 bases, leaving 15 bases between them.

V and J are TRBV12-3 or TRBV12-4 and TRBJ2-2; D is undetermined. The CDR3 sequence is 13 residues long. V lost 6 bases, J lost 1 base, and 6 bases lay in between. The CDR3 DNA reads TGTGCCAGCAGGATACAGAACACCGGGGAGCTGTTTTTT. It is translated as CASRIQNTGELFF.

This clone was observed once. The chain has TRBV19 and TRBJ1-5; the D is unclear. V was trimmed by 6 bases and J by 0 bases, leaving 9 bases between them. Germline lookup yields CDR1 LNHDA and CDR2 SQIVND (reference sequence). The length of the CDR3 is 14 residues. DNA of the CDR3: TGTGCCAGTAGGGCACCCTATAGCAATCAGCCCCAGCATTTT. Protein: CASRAPYSNQPQHF.

This chain uses TRBV4-1 with TRBJ2-1; 9 bases line up with TRBD2. The CDR3 has 19 amino acids. Trimming cost V 0 bases and J 5 bases; bases outside gene matches: 14. The germline V gene has CDR1 MGHRA and CDR2 YSYEKL. CDR3 nucleotides: TGCGCCAGCAGCCAAGATCTCTTTGGCGGGGGGGCCCGGAACAATGAGCAGTTCTTC. As protein: CASSQDLFGGGARNNEQFF.

This clone was detected once. The chain has TRBV6-1 and TRBJ1-2; D uncertain. The CDR3 totals 13 residues. CDR1 MNHNS and CDR2 SASEGT come from the germline V gene. V shed 2 bases and J shed 1 base, with 5 bases lying between them. CDR3 nucleotide sequence: TGTGCCAGCAGTGAAAACGGTAACTATGGCTACACCTTC. It codes for CASSENGNYGYTF.

The chain recombines TRBV19 with TRBJ2-3, with D hard to call. The ends were cut back, 5 bases at V and 6 bases at J, with 12 bases in the middle. The germline V gene encodes CDR1 LNHDA and CDR2 SQIVND (reference sequence). The CDR3 consists of 13 residues. The CDR3 loop reads CASSRVAGDTQYF. In nucleotides, the CDR3 is TGTGCCAGTAGTCGAGTAGCTGGGGATACGCAGTATTTT.

This clone was found once. V gene TRBV7-6 combines with J gene TRBJ2-5, with D perhaps matching TRBD2 (7 bases). Germline V gene sequence: CDR1 SGHVS, CDR2 FNYEAQ. The length of the CDR3 is 17 residues. The V end was cut by 1 base, the J end by 5 bases, with 20 bases between. CDR3 sequence (DNA): TGTGCCAGCAGCTTAGGGCAAGGTCGGGGGGCCGGGGAGACCCAGTACTTC. Translated: CASSLGQGRGAGETQYF.

V usage is TRBV28 and J usage is TRBJ2-7; D might be TRBD1 (6 bases). With 5 bases removed from V and 5 bases from J, the gap between germline ends came to 22 bases. Germline CDR1 and CDR2: MDHEN and SYDVKM. This CDR3 contains 16 residues. CDR3 in amino acids: CASSQQGRTGVHEQYF. DNA of the CDR3: TGTGCCAGCAGTCAACAGGGCCGGACTGGGGTCCACGAGCAGTACTTC.

The CDR3 sequence is CASSLGRRTGFNEQYF. CDR3 sequence (DNA): TGTGCCAGCAGCTTAGGAAGGAGGACAGGGTTCAACGAGCAGTACTTC. The chain is built from TRBV7-8 and TRBJ2-7, with TRBD1 identical over 8 bases. The V gene's germline CDR1 is SGHVS and CDR2 FQNEAQ. Trimming removed 1 base from V and 5 bases from J; junction bases left unmatched: 10. This CDR3 contains 16 residues.

V and J are TRBV7-2 and TRBJ2-4; TRBD1 matches at 7 bases. Trimming removed 4 bases from V and 0 bases from J; junction bases left unmatched: 6. This CDR3 is 16 amino acids long. Per germline, CDR1 SGHTA and CDR2 FQGNSA. CDR3 amino acids: CASSSKGALAKNIQYF. The CDR3 DNA is TGTGCCAGCAGCTCGAAGGGGGCTCTAGCCAAAAACATTCAGTACTTC.

The chain combines TRBV3-1 (or the pseudogene TRBV3-2) with TRBJ1-2; no reliable D call. The CDR3 runs to 12 residues. In germline, CDR1 is LGHDT, CDR2 YNNKEL (reference sequence). Trimming took 3 bases from V and 8 from J, leaving 10 bases between them. CDR3 DNA: TGTGCCAGCAGCCACGGGGAGTTAGGCTACACCTTC. Translating it yields CASSHGELGYTF.

The chain uses TRBV7-8 and TRBJ1-2; the D gene is possibly TRBD1 (5 bases). The CDR3 totals 16 residues. V was shortened by 5 bases and J by 7 bases, with 23 bases between the two germline ends. The V gene's germline CDR1 is SGHVS and CDR2 FQNEAQ. CDR3 sequence: CASSPNYDRLNPGYTF. The CDR3, as DNA: TGTGCCAGCAGCCCTAACTACGACAGACTTAATCCTGGCTACACCTTC.

The chain employs TRBV19 and TRBJ1-5, with D possibly TRBD1 on 6 matching bases. Germline CDR1 reads LNHDA; CDR2 reads SQIVND (reference sequence). With 3 bases removed from V and 6 bases from J, the gap between germline ends came to 21 bases. This CDR3 comprises 17 residues. CDR3 sequence: CASSITRARGIGQPQHF. The CDR3 bases are TGTGCCAGTAGTATTACGCGCGCCAGGGGAATTGGTCAGCCCCAGCATTTT.

The CDR3 sequence: CASSPTSGASTDTQYF. DNA for the CDR3: TGTGCCAGCAGCCCGACTAGCGGGGCTAGCACAGATACGCAGTATTTT. V gene TRBV7-3 combines with J gene TRBJ2-3; 11 nucleotides line up with TRBD2. J lost 0 bases, V lost 5 bases, and 4 bases had no gene match. The CDR3 consists of 16 residues. CDR1 is SGHTA and CDR2 is FQGTGA in the germline V gene.

This chain links TRBV5-1 with TRBJ2-7; no clear D. The CDR3 loop spans 14 amino acids. The V end was cut by 0 bases, the J end by 1 base, with 8 bases between. CDR1 is SGHRS, CDR2 YFSETQ, per germline. The CDR3 spells CASSLDSLSYEQYF. Here the CDR3 DNA reads TGCGCCAGCAGCTTGGACAGTCTTTCCTACGAGCAGTACTTC.

The chain combines TRBV5-1 with TRBJ1-2; D not resolved. The CDR3 extends over 13 amino acids. Trimming cost V 0 bases and J 3 bases, with 6 bases left between them. CDR1 SGHRS and CDR2 YFSETQ come from the germline V gene. The CDR3 DNA sequence: TGCGCCAGCAGCTTGGACAGCGACTATGGCTACACCTTC. It specifies CASSLDSDYGYTF.

The rearrangement links TRBV19 to TRBJ2-1, with 11 bases matching TRBD1. The germline V gene encodes CDR1 LNHDA and CDR2 SQIVND (reference sequence). With 6 bases clipped from V and 8 bases from J, the junction kept 9 bases outside the gene matches. The CDR3 contains 15 residues. This chain's CDR3 is CASSDPGQGAHEQFF. CDR3 coding DNA: TGTGCCAGTAGCGACCCAGGACAGGGGGCGCATGAGCAGTTCTTC.

V and J are TRBV4-3 and TRBJ1-1, with D perhaps matching TRBD1 (5 bases). Trimming stripped 1 base from V and 2 bases from J, with 11 bases between. This CDR3 spans 15 amino acids. Germline V CDR1 and CDR2: LGHNA, YSLEER. CDR3 sequence reads: CASSQGGAHNTEAFF. The CDR3 nucleotides read TGCGCCAGCAGCCAAGGAGGGGCGCATAACACTGAAGCTTTCTTT.

The rearrangement uses TRBV7-9 and TRBJ1-6; D unresolved. Between the trimmed V and J ends, which lost 2 bases and 10 bases, there was a span of 12 bases. The germline V gene encodes CDR1 SEHNR and CDR2 FQNEAQ (reference sequence). This CDR3 contains 14 residues. CDR3 DNA: TGTGCCAGCAGCTTACCCTTTGCCGGATCACCCCTCCACTTT. This gives the protein CASSLPFAGSPLHF.

Only one count was recorded for this clone. V and J are TRBV19 and TRBJ2-5; D gene unclear. V lost 3 bases and J lost 6, with 5 bases in between. This CDR3 is 11 amino acids long. Germline CDR1 LNHDA, CDR2 SQIVND (reference sequence). CDR3: CASSMGKTQYF. DNA of the CDR3: TGTGCCAGTAGTATGGGAAAGACCCAGTACTTC.

The chain carries TRBV23-1 and TRBJ2-7, with D perhaps TRBD1 (6 bases). TRBV23-1 is marked as an open reading frame, function uncertain. The CDR3 totals 15 residues. Trimming removed 4 bases at V and 0 bases at J, with 13 bases between. Here the CDR3 DNA reads TGCGCCAGCAGTCGACGTCGACAGGCCTCCTACGAGCAGTACTTC. It specifies CASSRRRQASYEQYF.

The chain couples TRBV24-1 to TRBJ2-1, with a weak D call TRBD1 (5 bases). CDR1 and CDR2 (germline): KGHDR, SFDVKD. There are 11 residues in the CDR3. Trimming removed 5 bases at V and 12 bases at J, with 10 bases between. CDR3 DNA: TGTGCCACCAGTGCCGGGCAGGGGCAGTTCTTC. Residues: CATSAGQGQFF.

The V and J genes are TRBV6-2 or TRBV6-3 and TRBJ1-1, with D uncertain. The V gene lost 6 bases and the J gene lost 1 base, with 15 bases spanning the gap. CDR1 is MNHEY, CDR2 SVGEGT, per germline. This CDR3 has 15 amino acids. The chain's CDR3 is CASSPFGAQNTEAFF. The CDR3 DNA reads as TGTGCCAGCAGCCCCTTTGGAGCGCAGAACACTGAAGCTTTCTTT.

The V gene is TRBV7-5, the J gene TRBJ2-1; the tabulated D call, TRBD1, remains unverified against the DNA. TRBV7-5 is given as a pseudogene. The CDR3 extends over 16 amino acids. In DNA form, the CDR3 reads TGTGCCCGACGCAAAGAAGACAGGGTTTCCTACAATGAGCAGTTCTTC. Its protein is CARRKEDRVSYNEQFF.

The chain links TRBV27 to TRBJ1-2; the D is unclear. CDR1 MNHEY and CDR2 SMNVEV come from the germline V gene (reference sequence). The ends were cut back, 5 bases at V and 4 bases at J, with 11 bases in the middle. The CDR3 totals 13 residues. The CDR3 loop is CASSPRSSYGYTF. In DNA, the CDR3 is TGTGCCAGCAGTCCGCGATCGAGCTATGGCTACACCTTC.

This chain joins TRBV7-9 and TRBJ1-5; D uncertain. This CDR3 spans 14 amino acids. Germline CDR1 is SEHNR and CDR2 is FQNEAQ (reference sequence). With 5 bases removed from V and 0 bases from J, the gap between germline ends came to 8 bases. CDR3 sequence: CASSHGDSNQPQHF. CDR3 sequence (DNA): TGTGCCAGCAGCCACGGGGATAGCAATCAGCCCCAGCATTTT.

This clone appeared once. The chain links TRBV16 to TRBJ2-3; 9 bases fit TRBD1. V lost 5 bases and J lost 1; bases outside the gene matches: 4. Germline CDR1 reads KGHSY; CDR2 reads FQNENV. This CDR3 region has 15 residues. The CDR3 DNA reads as TGTGCCAGCAGCGGGGGGACAGGGCGCACAGATACGCAGTATTTT. Translation gives CASSGGTGRTDTQYF.

The gene calls are TRBV6-5 and TRBJ1-5; D is unclear. Germline V gene sequence: CDR1 MNHEY, CDR2 SVGAGI. The CDR3 covers 13 residues. Trimming took 8 bases from V and 2 from J, leaving 10 bases between them. The CDR3 reads CASQEGGNQPQHF. The DNA of the CDR3 is TGTGCCAGCCAGGAGGGAGGCAATCAGCCCCAGCATTTT.

The chain couples TRBV4-3 to TRBJ2-6, with D perhaps matching TRBD1 (6 bases). The V end lost 4 bases, the J end lost 2 bases, and 12 bases lay between the germline ends. The CDR3 sequence is 16 residues long. Germline V gene lookup returns CDR1 LGHNA and CDR2 YSLEER. The CDR3: CASSLTQGTGANVLTF. CDR3 in DNA: TGCGCCAGCAGCCTTACTCAGGGGACTGGGGCCAACGTCCTGACTTTC.